The entry that follows covers one TCR beta chain sequence. These data originate in a study of sequential checkpoint blockade in melanoma. Per the germline V gene, CDR1 is SGHNT and CDR2 is YYREEE (reference sequence). V was cut by 5 bases and J by 3 bases, with 15 bases left in between. The CDR3 extends over 14 amino acids. This table comes from immunoSEQ multiplex PCR, and its TCRdb copy is limited to in-frame clones, with some not included. The sample lists approximately 11,000 clones; more than 60% were seen once. Stated treatment: randomized to nivolumab then ipilimumab (arm A) or the reverse (arm B).

The chain employs TRBV5-4 and TRBJ2-7; possibly TRBD2 for D (5 bases). This TCR was sampled from a human donor with melanoma. The sequenced sample was CD8+ T cells sorted from blood (inferred from file names), obtained from a patient given nivolumab and ipilimumab in sequence. The CDR3 loop is CASSSPDSNYEQYF. The DNA for the CDR3 is TGTGCCAGCAGTTCACCGGACTCGAACTACGAGCAGTACTTC.